A selection of T cell receptor beta chains follows, all from one sample in a study of T-cell reconstitution after alpha-beta-depleted transplantation in children. MiXCR, applied by TCRdb to the PCR reads, yields one record per CDR3 protein. Here the sample spans 580,000 or so distinct CDR3 sequences, roughly 23% being singletons. The source was PBMCs, mostly from graft donor cells, collected 360 days after TCRalphabeta/CD19-depleted stem cell transplant. These receptors all stem from a boy less than two years old who had a stem cell transplant for acute myeloid leukemia, so the T cells may come from the graft donor. Both conserved end residues are part of each CDR3. Fields, in order: V gene, D gene, J gene, CDR3 protein. The D gene is left open where the match is weak.

v_call: TRBV18; d_call: TRBD1; j_call: TRBJ1-5; cdr3_aa: CASSWTGGVDQPQHF
v_call: TRBV29-1; d_call: NA; j_call: TRBJ2-5; cdr3_aa: CSVEIGRETQYF
v_call: TRBV28; d_call: NA; j_call: TRBJ1-1; cdr3_aa: CASSALLEAFF
v_call: TRBV6-2/TRBV6-3; d_call: TRBD2; j_call: TRBJ2-1; cdr3_aa: CASSPPSGVYNEQFF
v_call: TRBV4-3; d_call: NA; j_call: TRBJ2-1; cdr3_aa: CASSRNRDHSYNEQFF
v_call: TRBV6-1; d_call: TRBD2; j_call: TRBJ2-3; cdr3_aa: CATKRGLSTDTQYF
v_call: TRBV4-3; d_call: NA; j_call: TRBJ2-7; cdr3_aa: CASSQDGQGGSEQYF
v_call: TRBV4-3; d_call: TRBD1; j_call: TRBJ1-4; cdr3_aa: CASSQENRGKGEKLFF
v_call: TRBV12-3/TRBV12-4; d_call: NA; j_call: TRBJ1-1; cdr3_aa: CASSLKGGPLLGTEAFF
v_call: TRBV5-4; d_call: TRBD1; j_call: TRBJ2-1; cdr3_aa: CASSPGQEVEQFF
v_call: TRBV6-1; d_call: NA; j_call: TRBJ2-1; cdr3_aa: CASSTPSYNEQFF
v_call: TRBV20-1; d_call: NA; j_call: TRBJ2-5; cdr3_aa: CSAREDGETQYF
v_call: TRBV10-3; d_call: NA; j_call: TRBJ2-7; cdr3_aa: CAIRRDGSYEQYF
v_call: TRBV5-5; d_call: TRBD1; j_call: TRBJ2-6; cdr3_aa: CASSARQGGSGANVLTF
v_call: TRBV5-1; d_call: TRBD2; j_call: TRBJ2-1; cdr3_aa: CASSSGLAYNEQFF
v_call: TRBV11-3; d_call: NA; j_call: TRBJ1-1; cdr3_aa: CASSLVGARPNTEAFF
v_call: TRBV15; d_call: NA; j_call: TRBJ2-7; cdr3_aa: CATSSVLPYHEQYF
v_call: TRBV6-5; d_call: NA; j_call: TRBJ2-5; cdr3_aa: CASSYNDRLGETQYF
v_call: TRBV28; d_call: TRBD1; j_call: TRBJ1-1; cdr3_aa: CASIPGQAKGSEAFF
v_call: TRBV7-9; d_call: NA; j_call: TRBJ2-3; cdr3_aa: CASRVTGRADTQYF
v_call: TRBV20-1; d_call: TRBD1; j_call: TRBJ1-2; cdr3_aa: CSARRGTVYGYTF
v_call: TRBV20-1; d_call: TRBD1; j_call: TRBJ1-2; cdr3_aa: CSAGIDRGRYGYTF
v_call: TRBV6-2/TRBV6-3; d_call: TRBD1; j_call: TRBJ2-1; cdr3_aa: CASSYPRQGKSYNEQFF
v_call: TRBV20-1; d_call: TRBD2; j_call: TRBJ2-5; cdr3_aa: CSARADIAGGQETQYF
v_call: TRBV20-1; d_call: TRBD2; j_call: TRBJ2-2; cdr3_aa: CSASGAGDPTGELFF
v_call: TRBV5-1; d_call: TRBD1; j_call: TRBJ2-7; cdr3_aa: CASSFPGTGIYEQYF
v_call: TRBV18; d_call: NA; j_call: TRBJ1-2; cdr3_aa: CASSPGRGIVNYGYTF
v_call: TRBV6-1; d_call: NA; j_call: TRBJ1-4; cdr3_aa: CASRAGQNEKLFF
v_call: TRBV7-9; d_call: NA; j_call: TRBJ1-2; cdr3_aa: CASTDYGYTF
v_call: TRBV2; d_call: NA; j_call: TRBJ2-3; cdr3_aa: CASSDGDGVPSTDTQYF
v_call: TRBV6-1; d_call: TRBD2; j_call: TRBJ2-5; cdr3_aa: CASFPRAGGIGETQYF
v_call: TRBV7-9; d_call: TRBD1; j_call: TRBJ2-1; cdr3_aa: CASSLTTGNPHNEQFF
v_call: TRBV27; d_call: NA; j_call: TRBJ1-4; cdr3_aa: CASRPQGMGIEKLFF
v_call: TRBV6-5; d_call: NA; j_call: TRBJ2-2; cdr3_aa: CASSYLEFTGTEGELFF
v_call: TRBV25-1; d_call: TRBD1; j_call: TRBJ1-1; cdr3_aa: CASSEYGTGKAFF
v_call: TRBV6-5; d_call: NA; j_call: TRBJ1-2; cdr3_aa: CASSSPGSFNYGYTF
v_call: TRBV5-1; d_call: NA; j_call: TRBJ2-1; cdr3_aa: CASSMEWANEQFF
v_call: TRBV20-1; d_call: NA; j_call: TRBJ2-5; cdr3_aa: CSAETQETQYF
v_call: TRBV20-1; d_call: NA; j_call: TRBJ2-3; cdr3_aa: CSASSGPPWADTQYF
v_call: TRBV29-1; d_call: NA; j_call: TRBJ2-7; cdr3_aa: CSVEEGYEQYF
v_call: TRBV3-1; d_call: NA; j_call: TRBJ2-5; cdr3_aa: CASSQGHRGGETQYF
v_call: TRBV7-2; d_call: TRBD2; j_call: TRBJ2-1; cdr3_aa: CASSSQSGGVTPYNEQFF
v_call: TRBV28; d_call: NA; j_call: TRBJ2-2; cdr3_aa: CASRRQVNTGELFF
v_call: TRBV20-1; d_call: NA; j_call: TRBJ1-6; cdr3_aa: CSVTVGVDSPLHF
v_call: TRBV20-1; d_call: NA; j_call: TRBJ1-1; cdr3_aa: CSATDGRNTEAFF
v_call: TRBV20-1; d_call: NA; j_call: TRBJ1-1; cdr3_aa: CSARDLLRNTEAFF
v_call: TRBV6-5; d_call: TRBD1; j_call: TRBJ2-1; cdr3_aa: CASSYVWDRLSSYNEQFF
v_call: TRBV7-9; d_call: NA; j_call: TRBJ2-3; cdr3_aa: CASSFPITDTQYF
v_call: TRBV12-3/TRBV12-4; d_call: NA; j_call: TRBJ2-5; cdr3_aa: CASSFLPGEGTQYF
v_call: TRBV12-3/TRBV12-4; d_call: NA; j_call: TRBJ1-2; cdr3_aa: CASSRTPASTYGYTF
v_call: TRBV3-1; d_call: TRBD1; j_call: TRBJ2-2; cdr3_aa: CACSHNSGQTATGELFF
v_call: TRBV29-1; d_call: NA; j_call: TRBJ2-5; cdr3_aa: CSVNRDAETQYF
v_call: TRBV12-3/TRBV12-4; d_call: NA; j_call: TRBJ1-4; cdr3_aa: CASSSPTTGLNEKLFF
v_call: TRBV6-5; d_call: NA; j_call: TRBJ2-5; cdr3_aa: CASSYSITAQETQYF
v_call: TRBV3-1; d_call: NA; j_call: TRBJ2-7; cdr3_aa: CASGATTGPAYEQYF